This section outlines one T cell receptor beta chain sequence together with its context. In this sample, this clonotype turned up a few times. Its binding antigen is unknown. No clone much larger than this one lies a single base away; base qualities are absent. The sample belongs to a study of CD8 T cells in ankylosing spondylitis (dated by TCRdb to about 2017). Regarding the research as a whole: T cell receptor beta repertoires were profiled in healthy donors and ankylosing spondylitis patients so that disease-linked TCR variants could be found. Peripheral blood was sampled, and synovial fluid was additionally collected from ankylosing spondylitis patients. The full study cohort comprised about 25 ankylosing spondylitis patients and over 95 healthy donors. Results and caveats for the whole study, not just this receptor: Some motif variants were previously reported in synovial fluid and blood of reactive arthritis patients, suggesting common disease-initiation mechanisms. The disease-linked clones had a CD8+ phenotype and were found at relatively low frequencies in peripheral blood. Blood from ankylosing spondylitis patients appeared to be characterized by a TCR beta motif composed of about eight highly homologous amino acid variants. The disease-linked clones were reported to be significantly enriched in matched synovial fluid samples from ankylosing spondylitis patients.

The V end loses 7 bases and the J end loses 5 bases, and a stretch of 7 bases separates them. Via the germline V gene (reference sequence), CDR1 is DFQATT and CDR2 SNEGSKA. The CDR3, cysteine through phenylalanine, is 10 amino acids long. The sequence is cut down to CDR3 DNA, 30 bases in frame from base 1. Instrument on record: Illumina HiSeq 2500. TCR beta libraries were prepared by quantitative 5'-RACE with molecular barcodes. The source study handled its data this way. A new computational method based on a probabilistic model of VDJ rearrangement was used to identify disease-linked TCR variants. Using fastp trimming at Q25 and MiXCR clonotype assembly, TCRdb reanalyzed the public sequencing data and kept in-frame beta chains. Here each entry gathers all rows of one CDR3 protein and keeps the most common genes and DNA. It is TCRdb's table, rather than the study itself, that gives the V and J calls and clone size. The sample profile shows around 100,000 distinct CDR3 sequences; 24% of them were found once. Roughly an eighth of the sample comes from the top ten.

Synovial fluid samples and blood samples obtained from the same ankylosing spondylitis patients were matched. The sequence was obtained from a male donor with ankylosing spondylitis. Recombination connected TRBV20-1 to TRBJ2-3; too little of a D gene remains to name it. The source material was synovial fluid, either unsorted or a sorted T cell fraction (not recorded which). The CDR3 sequence is CSVAIDTQYF. The sequence in DNA is TGCAGTGTAGCTATAGATACGCAGTATTTT.